The following is a TCR beta chain sequence with its context. In the authors' methods: Cell counts per sample came from amplifying reference gene primers. The assay was immunoSEQ multiplex PCR, and TCRdb's table has in-frame clones only and misses some. That table supplies the V and J calls and clone size; D and trimming were determined from the DNA. The profile shows about 200,000 clones, 85% to 90% of them singletons. These data are taken from a study of blood T cell repertoires in COVID-19. Study in general: PBMCs, B-cell-depleted T cells, or T cells provided the cDNA or gDNA that made up the material.

This CDR3 is 16 amino acids long. The trim removed 3 bases at V and 3 bases at J, leaving 9 bases unmatched. Germline loops: CDR1 SGHRS, CDR2 YFSETQ. Individuals aged roughly 18 to 100 years were recruited from around 22 US areas. Cohorts were determined from participant-reported clinical history. The TCR sequence derives from a woman younger than 45 with acute COVID-19. The rearrangement uses TRBV5-1 and TRBJ2-1, with 7 bases lining up with TRBD2. Sequenced input: PBMCs or T cells enriched from blood (not recorded which). In DNA form, the CDR3 reads TGCGCCAGCAGCTCTACCGGCGGGGGTGTCTACAATGAGCAGTTCTTC. Protein product: CASSSTGGGVYNEQFF.